The 8 T cell receptor beta chains below all came from one sample that was sequenced in a study of blood T cells in healthy people across ages. For the second PCR, which ran for roughly 6 to 12 cycles, a sample-barcoded 5' primer and a J-beta primer mix were used. In TCRdb, the 5' RACE reads were re-called with MiXCR into one record per CDR3 protein. The sample holds approximately 810,000 distinct CDR3 sequences; roughly 35% are singletons and the top ten take roughly 13%. Sequencing was performed on blood. The receptors shown here come from a man between 18 and 29 years old in good health.

The chain uses TRBV5-1 and TRBJ1-2, with 7 bases identical to TRBD1. V lost 3 bases and J lost 4; bases outside the gene matches: 9. Looked up from germline, CDR1 is SGHRS and CDR2 is YFSETQ. CDR3 length equals 15 residues. The CDR3: CASSSTGEGIYGYTF. CDR3 DNA: TGCGCCAGCAGCTCCACAGGGGAAGGTATCTATGGCTACACCTTC. Complete variable domain (other parts from reference TRBV5-1 and TRBJ1-2): KAGVTQTPRYLIKTRGQQVTLSCSPISGHRSVSWYQQTPGQGLQFLFEYFSETQRNKGNFPGRFSGRQFSNSRSEMNVSTLELGDSALYLCASSSTGEGIYGYTFGSGTRLTVV.

The rearrangement links TRBV6-2 or TRBV6-3 to TRBJ2-3; the match to TRBD1 covers 10 bases. Trimming at V came to 7 bases and at J to 0 bases, leaving 7 bases not matched to a gene. Looked up from germline, CDR1 is MNHEY and CDR2 is SVGEGT. The CDR3 is made up of 16 amino acids. The DNA for the CDR3 is TGTGCCAGCAAGGGACAGGGGATTTCTAGCACAGATACGCAGTATTTT. It specifies CASKGQGISSTDTQYF.

This clonotype was counted once. This chain uses TRBV10-3 with TRBJ2-7, with D unclear. Germline-derived CDR1 and CDR2 are ENHRY and SYGVKD. The CDR3 length is 15 residues. V was cut by 2 bases and J by 7 bases, with 18 bases left in between. The CDR3 DNA sequence: TGTGCCATCAGTGAGAGGCAGGTCTCCTACAATGAGCAGTACTTC. The encoded protein is CAISERQVSYNEQYF.

A remark on this clonotype: The junction departs from the called germline gene at one end, perhaps through a read error. The chain joins TRBV15 to TRBJ1-4, with 8 bases fitting TRBD1. The length of the CDR3 is 15 residues. Germline assignment: CDR1 LNHNV and CDR2 YYDKDF (reference sequence). This CDR3 is CTTSRGTGGGEKLFF. CDR3 DNA sequence: TGTACCACCAGCAGAGGGACAGGAGGGGGTGAAAAACTGTTTTTT.

The chain employs TRBV5-1 and TRBJ2-7, with 10 bases lining up with TRBD1. The length of the CDR3 is 16 residues. Germline V gene data show CDR1 as SGHRS and CDR2 as YFSETQ. The V gene end was trimmed by 4 bases and the J gene end by 2 bases; junction bases not matched to a gene: 9. The CDR3 sequence: CASSLWAGTGAYEQYF. CDR3 DNA: TGCGCCAGCAGCCTTTGGGCCGGGACAGGGGCCTACGAGCAGTACTTC.

This rearrangement joins TRBV4-1 to TRBJ2-7; 9 nucleotides match TRBD2. CDR3 size: 16 residues. V lost 3 bases to trimming and J lost 1 base; unmatched junction nucleotides: 7. Germline V CDR1 and CDR2: MGHRA, YSYEKL. CDR3 sequence reads: CASSHASGMVSYEQYF. The CDR3, as DNA: TGCGCCAGCAGCCATGCTAGCGGGATGGTATCCTACGAGCAGTACTTC.

The rearrangement links TRBV15 to TRBJ2-4, with D perhaps TRBD1 (5 bases). Germline V gene data show CDR1 as LNHNV and CDR2 as YYDKDF (reference sequence). The CDR3 covers 15 residues. Between the trimmed V and J ends, which lost 5 bases and 13 bases, there was a span of 24 bases. CDR3 DNA sequence: TGTGCCACCAGCCCAGGGAAAGTAACGTACAATGAGCAGTACTTC. Translated: CATSPGKVTYNEQYF.

The chain uses TRBV12-3 or TRBV12-4 and TRBJ1-2; D gene uncertain. Trimming left V 7 bases short and J 6 bases short, with 12 bases between. The CDR3 loop spans 12 amino acids. The chain's CDR3 is CASTRTLNGYTF. The DNA for the CDR3 is TGTGCCAGCACCCGGACCCTAAATGGCTACACCTTC.